The next 20 T cell receptor beta chains were all read from a single sample in a study of T cells in Graves' hyperthyroidism and ophthalmopathy. What was amplified from RNA transcripts were TCR beta CDR3 regions. A first-round RT-PCR of the TCR CDR3 used the HTBI primer set. MiXCR, applied by TCRdb to the multiplex PCR reads, yields one record per CDR3 protein. The table includes 350,000 to 400,000 distinct CDR3 sequences, under 15% detected once. The material sequenced was blood. These receptors came from a woman aged 25-40 years with Graves' hyperthyroidism.

The CDR3 region has the DNA TGTGCCAGCAGTTTATTAGTCGGGAGCAATCAGCCCCAGCATTTT. Protein product: CASSLLVGSNQPQHF. The chain couples TRBV28 to TRBJ1-5, with D hard to call. The length of the CDR3 is 15 residues. Germline assignment: CDR1 MDHEN and CDR2 SYDVKM. Trimming left V 1 base short and J 1 base short, with 8 bases between.

This clonotype was observed many times. This sequence joins TRBV18 and TRBJ2-1; 7 nucleotides line up with TRBD1. The CDR3 has 15 amino acids. CDR1 KGHSH and CDR2 LQKENI come from the germline V gene. V trimming: 1 base; J trimming: 6 bases; junction bases outside the gene matches: 6. CDR3 sequence (DNA): TGTGCCAGCTCACCACTTGACGACAGGGCCAATGAGCAGTTCTTC. It is translated as CASSPLDDRANEQFF.

This clonotype was seen only a few times. The chain has TRBV3-1 and TRBJ1-5; possible D gene TRBD1, 6 bases. V was clipped by 1 base and J by 3 bases, with 13 bases between them. There are 16 residues in the CDR3. Germline V gene sequence: CDR1 LGHDT, CDR2 YNNKEL (reference sequence). DNA for the CDR3: TGTGCCAGCAGCCAAGCCTCCGGGACAAACAATCAGCCCCAGCATTTT. It yields the protein CASSQASGTNNQPQHF.

In its sample, this clonotype was seen a few times. This may be a read error, as it is one base from a much larger clone. The CDR3 carries no conserved terminal phenylalanine or tryptophan, so it likely arises from a read error. The chain uses TRBV28 and TRBJ1-1; D is possibly TRBD1 (6 bases). The CDR3 is made up of 13 amino acids. Germline CDR1 is MDHEN and CDR2 is SYDVKM. V dropped 6 bases and J dropped 4 bases, with 12 bases sitting between them. CDR3 nucleotides: TGTGCCAGCAGCTCAGGGGTAGGCACTGAAGCTTTCCTT. Protein: CASSSGVGTEAFL.

This clonotype was seen repeatedly, ten times or more. The chain employs TRBV7-2 and TRBJ2-7, with 10 bases matching TRBD2. Unmatched junction bases numbered 4, after V lost 2 bases and J lost 3 bases. There are 15 residues in the CDR3. Germline loops: CDR1 SGHTA, CDR2 FQGNSA. Here the CDR3 reads CASSLTGTSDYEQYF. CDR3 DNA: TGTGCCAGCAGCTTAACCGGGACTAGCGACTACGAGCAGTACTTC.

This clonotype was seen a few times. The V call is TRBV9, the J call TRBJ2-3; TRBD2 agrees at 8 bases. V shed 0 bases and J 2 bases; nucleotides not matched to a gene: 5. Germline V gives CDR1 SGDLS, CDR2 YYNGEE. CDR3 length: 16 residues. In nucleotides, the CDR3 is TGTGCCAGCAGCGTAGAGGGAGCGGGAGCCACAGATACGCAGTATTTT. Its translation is CASSVEGAGATDTQYF. The variable domain in full, completed from reference TRBV9 and TRBJ2-3, reads DSGVTQTPKHLITATGQRVTLRCSPRSGDLSVYWYQQSLDQGLQFLIQYYNGEERAKGNILERFSAQQFPDLHSELNLSSLELGDSALYFCASSVEGAGATDTQYFGPGTRLTVL.

This clonotype occurred a few times. The J gene is TRBJ2-5, the V gene TRBV5-1, with 7 bases aligning to TRBD1. The CDR3 length is 13 residues. V was pared by 5 bases and J by 4 bases, with 5 bases of the junction left unmatched. Germline values: CDR1 SGHRS, CDR2 YFSETQ. CDR3 DNA: TGCGCCAGCAGTTCGCAGGGGGTAGAGACCCAGTACTTC. Translated, it gives CASSSQGVETQYF. Complete variable domain (other parts from reference TRBV5-1 and TRBJ2-5): KAGVTQTPRYLIKTRGQQVTLSCSPISGHRSVSWYQQTPGQGLQFLFEYFSETQRNKGNFPGRFSGRQFSNSRSEMNVSTLELGDSALYLCASSSQGVETQYFGPGTRLLVL.

This chain links TRBV20-1 with TRBJ2-2; the D is unclear. The germline V and J ends were trimmed by 5 bases and 2 bases, with 9 bases remaining between them. The CDR3 loop spans 13 amino acids. The germline V gene has CDR1 DFQATT and CDR2 SNEGSKA (reference sequence). The CDR3 bases are TGCAGTGCTCTGACCGATAACACCGGGGAGCTGTTTTTT. Translating gives CSALTDNTGELFF.

This chain links TRBV6-2 or TRBV6-3 with TRBJ2-3; unclear D gene. The V and J ends lost 11 bases and 5 bases respectively, with 17 bases between them. CDR3 length equals 13 residues. Germline lookup yields CDR1 MNHEY and CDR2 SVGEGT. CDR3 bases: TGTGCCTCCACGGCGTCCCCGGTAGATACGCAGTATTTT. Translation gives CASTASPVDTQYF.

V and J are TRBV5-6 and TRBJ2-3; 11 bases line up with TRBD2. CDR3 size: 20 residues. The V gene end was trimmed by 0 bases and the J gene end by 0 bases; junction bases not matched to a gene: 12. The germline V gene encodes CDR1 SGHDT and CDR2 YYEEEE. The CDR3 bases are TGTGCCAGCAGCTTGGATATGGGGCGGACTAGCGGGTTTAGCACAGATACGCAGTATTTT. It specifies CASSLDMGRTSGFSTDTQYF.

This clonotype showed up many times. The chain couples TRBV12-3 or TRBV12-4 to TRBJ2-5; 8 nucleotides match TRBD2. V gave up 3 bases and J gave up 4 bases; unmatched junction bases: 10. This CDR3 is 16 amino acids long. CDR3 sequence (DNA): TGTGCCAGCAGTTTGGGTACCGGACTAGCCTTAGAGACCCAGTACTTC. Translation: CASSLGTGLALETQYF.

This clonotype was counted ten times or more. The chain uses TRBV12-3 or TRBV12-4 and TRBJ2-1; D might be TRBD1 or TRBD2, each matching 5 bases. Trimming removed 7 bases at V and 1 base at J, with 11 bases between. The CDR3 spans 14 residues. The CDR3 nucleotides are TGTGCCAGCACAAGAGGGGTGTCCTACAATGAGCAGTTCTTC. Protein sequence: CASTRGVSYNEQFF.

This clonotype was detected many times. This CDR3 is CASSFELRQGNQPQHF. In nucleotides, the CDR3 is TGTGCCAGCAGTTTTGAGTTAAGACAGGGCAATCAGCCCCAGCATTTT. The rearrangement links TRBV28 to TRBJ1-5; maybe TRBD1 (6 bases). Germline lookup yields CDR1 MDHEN and CDR2 SYDVKM. This CDR3 has 16 residues. Trimming took 3 bases from V and 2 from J, leaving 14 bases between them.

This clonotype was detected many times. The gene calls are TRBV7-2 and TRBJ1-3; no firm D call. The CDR3 length is 13 residues. The germline CDR1 and CDR2 sequences are SGHTA and FQGNSA. The V end was cut by 7 bases, the J end by 3 bases, with 10 bases between. In nucleotides, the CDR3 is TGTGCCAGCACGTCGAGGGATGGAAACACCATATATTTT. Its protein is CASTSRDGNTIYF.

This clonotype was detected only a few times. The V call is TRBV20-1, the J call TRBJ2-1; D may be TRBD1 (6 bases). V was trimmed by 5 bases and J by 6 bases, leaving 11 bases between them. CDR3 length: 12 amino acids. The germline gives CDR1 DFQATT, CDR2 SNEGSKA (reference sequence). The CDR3 spells CSAQYRVNEQFF. The CDR3, as DNA: TGCAGTGCTCAGTACAGGGTCAATGAGCAGTTCTTC.

This clonotype was seen many times. This rearrangement joins TRBV27 to TRBJ2-7; the match to TRBD2 covers 8 bases. The V gene's germline CDR1 is MNHEY and CDR2 SMNVEV (reference sequence). The CDR3 consists of 14 residues. J lost 7 bases, V lost 9 bases, and 14 bases had no gene match. The CDR3 bases are TGTGCCAGTAAAATTAGCGGGATCCGGGGAGAGCAGTACTTC. Its translation: CASKISGIRGEQYF.

This clonotype was detected ten times or more. J is TRBJ1-1 and V is TRBV2, with 8 bases fitting TRBD1. Germline-derived CDR1 and CDR2 are SNHLY and FYNNEI. The CDR3 sequence is 15 residues long. With V trimmed by 4 bases and J by 1 base, 5 bases remained unmatched. This chain's CDR3 is CASSVRQGRNTEAFF. CDR3 DNA sequence: TGTGCCAGCAGTGTTCGACAGGGGCGGAACACTGAAGCTTTCTTT.

CDR3 residues: CATSAVDRSGNTEAFF. CDR3 in DNA: TGTGCCACCAGTGCCGTTGACAGGTCCGGGAACACTGAAGCTTTCTTT. The gene calls are TRBV24-1 and TRBJ1-1, with a tentative D call TRBD1 (6 bases). This CDR3 comprises 16 residues. Germline loops: CDR1 KGHDR, CDR2 SFDVKD. Trimming left V 5 bases short and J 1 base short, with 16 bases between.

The rearrangement joins TRBV3-1 to TRBJ1-5; no definite D call. The germline gives CDR1 LGHDT, CDR2 YNNKEL (reference sequence). The CDR3 sequence is 16 residues long. Trimming took 1 base from V and 0 from J, leaving 10 bases between them. The CDR3 spells CASSQGAELSNQPQHF. CDR3 sequence (DNA): TGTGCCAGCAGCCAAGGGGCAGAACTTAGCAATCAGCCCCAGCATTTT.

This rearrangement joins TRBV7-2 to TRBJ2-7, with 9 bases lining up with TRBD1. Germline V gene data show CDR1 as SGHTA and CDR2 as FQGNSA. The CDR3 length is 16 residues. Germline trimming cut 0 bases from V and 4 bases from J; bases unmatched to any gene: 7. The CDR3 DNA sequence: TGTGCCAGCAGCTTAGCGCGGGGGACAGGGCTGTACGAGCAGTACTTC. This codes for CASSLARGTGLYEQYF.